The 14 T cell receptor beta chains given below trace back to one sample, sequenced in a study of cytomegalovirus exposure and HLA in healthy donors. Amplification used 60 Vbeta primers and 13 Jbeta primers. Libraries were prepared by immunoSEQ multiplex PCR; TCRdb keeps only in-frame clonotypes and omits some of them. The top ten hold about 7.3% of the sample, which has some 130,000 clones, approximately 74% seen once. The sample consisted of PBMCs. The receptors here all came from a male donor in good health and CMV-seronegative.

CDR3 nucleotide sequence: TGTGCCAGCACCCTCTCTAATGAGCAGTTCTTC. Translating it yields CASTLSNEQFF. This rearrangement joins TRBV6-1 to TRBJ2-1; D remains unclear. The V end lost 7 bases, the J end lost 7 bases, and 8 bases lay between the germline ends. The germline V gene encodes CDR1 MNHNS and CDR2 SASEGT. The CDR3 sequence is 11 residues long.

The CDR3 is CASSYSRTRVKNEQYF. The CDR3, as DNA: TGTGCCAGCAGTTACTCGAGAACCAGGGTAAAGAACGAGCAGTACTTC. V is TRBV6-5 and J is TRBJ2-7; perhaps TRBD1 as D (5 bases). The germline CDR1 and CDR2 sequences are MNHEY and SVGAGI. The CDR3 contains 16 residues. Deletions cut 0 bases from V and 5 bases from J, with 17 bases between.

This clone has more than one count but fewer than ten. The CDR3 DNA follows: TGTGCCAGTAGTATCGGGAACACTGAAGCTTTCTTT. Translated: CASSIGNTEAFF. The chain joins TRBV19 to TRBJ1-1, with D uncertain. The CDR3 sequence is 12 residues long. The ends were cut back, 3 bases at V and 1 base at J, with 3 bases in the middle. Per germline, CDR1 LNHDA and CDR2 SQIVND (reference sequence). The full variable domain, rest sourced from reference TRBV19 and TRBJ1-1, is DGGITQSPKYLFRKEGQNVTLSCEQNLNHDAMYWYRQDPGQGLRLIYYSQIVNDFQKGDIAEGYSVSREKKESFPLTVTSAQKNPTAFYLCASSIGNTEAFFGQGTRLTVV.

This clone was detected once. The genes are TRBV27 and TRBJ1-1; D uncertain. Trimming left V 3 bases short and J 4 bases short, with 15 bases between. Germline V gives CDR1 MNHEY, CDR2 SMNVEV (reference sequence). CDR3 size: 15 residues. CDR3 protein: CASSFQTLVGTEAFF. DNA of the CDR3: TGTGCCAGCAGTTTCCAAACGTTAGTCGGCACTGAAGCTTTCTTT.

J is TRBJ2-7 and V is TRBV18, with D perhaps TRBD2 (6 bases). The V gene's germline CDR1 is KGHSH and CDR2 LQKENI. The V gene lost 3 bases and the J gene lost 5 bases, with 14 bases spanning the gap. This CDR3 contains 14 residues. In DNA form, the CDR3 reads TGTGCCAGCTCACCGCTCGGGACTTCTGACGAGCAGTACTTC. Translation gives CASSPLGTSDEQYF.

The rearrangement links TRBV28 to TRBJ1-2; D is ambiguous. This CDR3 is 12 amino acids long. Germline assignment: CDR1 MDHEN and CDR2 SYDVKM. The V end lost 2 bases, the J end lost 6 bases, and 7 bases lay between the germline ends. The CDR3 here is CASSLVSDGYTF. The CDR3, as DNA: TGTGCCAGCAGTTTAGTATCGGATGGCTACACCTTC.

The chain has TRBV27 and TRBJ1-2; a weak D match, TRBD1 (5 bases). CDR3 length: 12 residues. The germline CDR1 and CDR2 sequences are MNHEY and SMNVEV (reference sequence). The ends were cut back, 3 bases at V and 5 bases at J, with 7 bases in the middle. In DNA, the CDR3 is TGTGCCAGCAGTTTTCAGGGTTATGGCTACACCTTC. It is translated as CASSFQGYGYTF.

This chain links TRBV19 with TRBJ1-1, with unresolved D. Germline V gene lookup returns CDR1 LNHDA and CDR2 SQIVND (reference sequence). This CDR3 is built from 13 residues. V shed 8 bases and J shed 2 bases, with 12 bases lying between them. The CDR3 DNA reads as TGTGCCAGTTGTGGTATTAGAAACACTGAAGCTTTCTTT. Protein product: CASCGIRNTEAFF.

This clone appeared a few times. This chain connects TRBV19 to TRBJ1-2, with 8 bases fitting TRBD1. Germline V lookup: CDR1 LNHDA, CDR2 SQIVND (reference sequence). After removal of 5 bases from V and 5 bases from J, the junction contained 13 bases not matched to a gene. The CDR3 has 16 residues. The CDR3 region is CASSRGTGRISYGYTF. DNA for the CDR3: TGTGCCAGTAGTCGAGGGACAGGCAGAATCTCATATGGCTACACCTTC.

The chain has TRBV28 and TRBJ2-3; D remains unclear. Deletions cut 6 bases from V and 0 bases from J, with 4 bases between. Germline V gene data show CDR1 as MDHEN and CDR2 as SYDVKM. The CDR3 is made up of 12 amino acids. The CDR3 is CASSLSTDTQYF. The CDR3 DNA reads TGTGCCAGCAGCCTTAGCACAGATACGCAGTATTTT.

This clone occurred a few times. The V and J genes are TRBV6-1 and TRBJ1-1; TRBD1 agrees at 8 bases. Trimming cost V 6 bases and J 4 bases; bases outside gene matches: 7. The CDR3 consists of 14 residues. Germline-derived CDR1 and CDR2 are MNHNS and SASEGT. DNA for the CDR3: TGTGCCAGCAGGGAACAGGGGGATTCCACTGAAGCTTTCTTT. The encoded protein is CASREQGDSTEAFF.

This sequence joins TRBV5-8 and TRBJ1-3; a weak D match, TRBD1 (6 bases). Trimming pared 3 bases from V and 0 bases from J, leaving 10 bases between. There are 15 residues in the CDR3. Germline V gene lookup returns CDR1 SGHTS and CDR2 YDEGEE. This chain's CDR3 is CASSWGHSSGNTIYF. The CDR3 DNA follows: TGTGCCAGCAGCTGGGGACATAGCTCTGGAAACACCATATATTTT.

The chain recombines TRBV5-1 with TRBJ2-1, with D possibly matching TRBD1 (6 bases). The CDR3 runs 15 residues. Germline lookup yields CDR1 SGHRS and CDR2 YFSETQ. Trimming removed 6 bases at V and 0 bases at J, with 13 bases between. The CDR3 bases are TGCGCCAGCAAAGTTCACAGGGACTCCTACAATGAGCAGTTCTTC. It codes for CASKVHRDSYNEQFF.

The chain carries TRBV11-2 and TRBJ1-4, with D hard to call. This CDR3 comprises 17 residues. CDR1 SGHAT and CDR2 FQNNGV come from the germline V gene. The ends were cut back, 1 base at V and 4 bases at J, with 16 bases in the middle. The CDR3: CASSLVGGGSGNEKLFF. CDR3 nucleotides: TGTGCCAGCAGCTTAGTCGGTGGCGGGTCGGGTAATGAAAAACTGTTTTTT.